Below, 14 T cell receptor beta chains from the same sample are listed, as sequenced in a study of blood T cell repertoires in COVID-19. The table came from immunoSEQ multiplex PCR; TCRdb's copy has only in-frame clones and leaves some out. The data hold tens of thousands of clones, with about 80% observed a single time. Sequenced: peripheral blood. Receptors were obtained from a man aged 60 to 75 with acute or convalescent COVID-19.

The gene calls are TRBV5-5 and TRBJ2-3; perhaps TRBD2 as D (6 bases). The V end was cut by 0 bases, the J end by 2 bases, with 13 bases between. CDR1 is SGHKS, CDR2 YYEKEE, per germline (reference sequence). The CDR3 runs to 16 residues. As DNA, the CDR3 is TGTGCCAGCAGCTTGGTTCCGGGAGCCTACACAGATACGCAGTATTTT. The encoded protein is CASSLVPGAYTDTQYF.

The chain links TRBV18 to TRBJ1-5, with 11 bases aligning to TRBD1. With 3 bases clipped from V and 7 bases from J, the junction kept 5 bases outside the gene matches. CDR3 length: 15 residues. Germline V gene sequence: CDR1 KGHSH, CDR2 LQKENI. The CDR3, as DNA: TGTGCCAGCTCACCCGGACAGGGGGCGCGACAGCCCCAGCATTTT. It codes for CASSPGQGARQPQHF.

The J gene is TRBJ1-1, the V gene TRBV5-4; 10 bases align to TRBD1. CDR1 is SGHNT and CDR2 is YYREEE in the germline V gene (reference sequence). The CDR3 spans 15 residues. After removal of 4 bases from V and 6 bases from J, the junction contained 9 bases not matched to a gene. The CDR3 nucleotides read TGTGCCAGCAGCGAACGGGGGACAGGGGTAGCTGAAGCTTTCTTT. Translated: CASSERGTGVAEAFF.

The V call is TRBV7-3, the J call TRBJ2-1; the match to TRBD2 covers 7 bases. Germline V gene sequence: CDR1 SGHTA, CDR2 FQGTGA. There are 16 residues in the CDR3. V shed 2 bases, J shed 1 base, and the junction held 5 bases outside the gene matches. The CDR3: CASSLLLAASYNEQFF. The CDR3 nucleotides are TGTGCCAGCAGCTTATTGCTAGCGGCATCCTACAATGAGCAGTTCTTC. Complete variable domain (other parts from reference TRBV7-3 and TRBJ2-1): GAGVSQTPSNKVTEKGKYVELRCDPISGHTALYWYRQSLGQGPEFLIYFQGTGAADDSGLPNDRFFAVRPEGSVSTLKIQRTERGDSAVYLCASSLLLAASYNEQFFGPGTRLTVL.

In this sample, this clone turned up once. This sequence joins TRBV24-1 and TRBJ1-5; 11 bases match TRBD1. Germline lookup yields CDR1 KGHDR and CDR2 SFDVKD. Unmatched junction bases numbered 16, after V lost 7 bases and J lost 0 bases. The CDR3 spans 20 residues. The CDR3 loop reads CATSPEPGQGGFYSNQPQHF. The CDR3, as DNA: TGTGCCACCAGCCCCGAACCGGGACAGGGGGGGTTTTATAGCAATCAGCCCCAGCATTTT.

The gene calls are TRBV5-1 and TRBJ1-3; no definite D call. The CDR3 contains 15 residues. The germline gives CDR1 SGHRS, CDR2 YFSETQ. With 0 bases removed from V and 2 bases from J, the gap between germline ends came to 9 bases. Here the CDR3 reads CASSLVAGAGNTIYF. The CDR3 nucleotides are TGCGCCAGCAGCTTGGTGGCGGGAGCTGGAAACACCATATATTTT.

The rearrangement links TRBV24-1 to TRBJ1-1; D is unclear. CDR3 length equals 13 residues. The germline V gene encodes CDR1 KGHDR and CDR2 SFDVKD. V was cut by 1 base and J by 4 bases, with 6 bases left in between. CDR3 residues: CATSDFAGTEAFF. The CDR3, as DNA: TGTGCCACCAGTGATTTCGCGGGCACTGAAGCTTTCTTT.

This clone has only one observation. The rearrangement joins TRBV3-1 (or the pseudogene TRBV3-2) to TRBJ1-1; D call uncertain. From germline, CDR1 is LGHDT and CDR2 YNNKEL (reference sequence). The V and J ends lost 5 bases and 0 bases respectively, with 7 bases between them. This CDR3 region has 13 residues. CDR3 sequence (DNA): TGTGCCAGCAGCTTTGGGCTGAACACTGAAGCTTTCTTT. Encoded protein: CASSFGLNTEAFF.

The rearrangement links TRBV12-3 or TRBV12-4 to TRBJ1-2; D perhaps matches TRBD1 (6 bases). V was clipped by 6 bases and J by 4 bases, with 12 bases between them. This CDR3 is 13 amino acids long. The CDR3, as DNA: TGTGCCAGCAGACAGGTGGGGGCCTATGGCTACACCTTC. Its translation: CASRQVGAYGYTF.

The rearrangement uses TRBV6-2 or TRBV6-3 and TRBJ1-1; D uncertain. The CDR3 runs to 15 residues. Germline CDR1 MNHEY, CDR2 SVGEGT. Trimming took 2 bases from V and 4 from J, leaving 14 bases between them. In DNA form, the CDR3 reads TGTGCCAGCAGTTACGGGTCGACATTGGGCACTGAAGCTTTCTTT. Protein sequence: CASSYGSTLGTEAFF.

The chain has TRBV5-4 and TRBJ1-6; 7 bases agree with TRBD1. Germline CDR1 and CDR2: SGHNT and YYREEE (reference sequence). The J segment lost 2 bases and the V segment lost 2 bases, leaving 1 base of the junction unmatched. CDR3 length: 15 residues. The CDR3 region is CASSLDRAYNSPLHF. CDR3 DNA sequence: TGTGCCAGCAGCTTAGACAGGGCCTATAATTCACCCCTCCACTTT.

The chain joins TRBV5-6 to TRBJ1-2; 7 nucleotides agree with TRBD1. Germline assignment: CDR1 SGHDT and CDR2 YYEEEE. Trimming cost V 3 bases and J 8 bases; bases outside gene matches: 4. This CDR3 is built from 12 residues. The DNA of the CDR3 is TGTGCCAGCAGCTCGGGACAGCAAGGCTACACCTTC. Protein product: CASSSGQQGYTF.

V usage is TRBV10-3 and J usage is TRBJ1-3; 7 nucleotides align to TRBD1. The V and J ends lost 10 bases and 1 base, in that order; junction bases with no gene match: 4. This CDR3 region has 13 residues. The germline CDR1 and CDR2 sequences are ENHRY and SYGVKD. CDR3 protein: CASLQGSGNTIYF. DNA for the CDR3: TGTGCCAGCCTACAGGGGTCTGGAAACACCATATATTTT.

This clone was observed a few times. The chain combines TRBV2 with TRBJ1-2, with 7 bases matching TRBD1. The CDR3 loop spans 15 amino acids. Germline V lookup: CDR1 SNHLY, CDR2 FYNNEI. J gave up 5 bases and V 7 bases, and 13 bases lay outside the gene matches. The CDR3 bases are TGTGCCAGCACCGAAGGGGGTACAGGGGATTATGGCTACACCTTC. Protein product: CASTEGGTGDYGYTF. Together with reference TRBV2 and TRBJ1-2, the CDR3 gives the full variable domain: EPEVTQTPSHQVTQMGQEVILRCVPISNHLYFYWYRQILGQKVEFLVSFYNNEISEKSEIFDDQFSVERPDGSNFTLKIRSTKLEDSAMYFCASTEGGTGDYGYTFGSGTRLTVV.